The 30 T cell receptor beta chains reported below all come from one sample, sequenced in a study of T cell changes during pregnancy in multiple sclerosis. The repertoire was sequenced with immunoSEQ multiplex PCR; TCRdb's copy has only in-frame clones and lacks some. This sample has 25,000 to 30,000 clones, with over 75% found just once. Sequencing used CD8+ T cells from peripheral blood mononuclear cells, obtained after pregnancy. Every receptor here comes from a female donor with multiple sclerosis, enrolled in a pregnancy study.

The chain links TRBV2 to TRBJ1-1; 8 nucleotides agree with TRBD1. The CDR3 is 16 residues long. Germline lookup yields CDR1 SNHLY and CDR2 FYNNEI. The V and J ends lost 4 bases and 1 base, in that order; junction bases with no gene match: 8. This chain's CDR3 is CASSVTGQGKNTEAFF. Here the CDR3 DNA reads TGTGCCAGCAGTGTCACAGGACAGGGTAAGAACACTGAAGCTTTCTTT.

In its sample, this clone ranks as medium-sized. The chain combines TRBV6-1 with TRBJ2-5; 12 bases match TRBD2. The CDR3 is made up of 15 amino acids. Trimming removed 6 bases from V and 1 base from J; junction bases left unmatched: 3. The germline V gene has CDR1 MNHNS and CDR2 SASEGT. The CDR3 is CASSETSGGQETQYF. Here the CDR3 DNA reads TGTGCCAGCAGCGAGACTAGCGGGGGCCAAGAGACCCAGTACTTC.

The V and J genes are TRBV10-1 and TRBJ1-1; a possible D gene is TRBD1 (6 bases). The germline V gene has CDR1 WNHNN and CDR2 SYGVQD (reference sequence). This CDR3 spans 11 amino acids. Trimming pared 9 bases from V and 5 bases from J, leaving 10 bases between. The CDR3 coding sequence is TGCGCCAGGGGAGGGGGGACTGAAGCTTTCTTT. It yields the protein CARGGGTEAFF.

The chain links TRBV18 to TRBJ2-7; the match to TRBD2 covers 7 bases. CDR3 length: 13 residues. V gave up 3 bases and J gave up 2 bases; unmatched junction bases: 1. Germline loops: CDR1 KGHSH, CDR2 LQKENI. The CDR3 protein is CASSPGTTYEQYF. For the CDR3, the DNA is TGTGCCAGCTCACCTGGGACTACCTACGAGCAGTACTTC.

This clone was detected only once. The chain recombines TRBV28 with TRBJ2-1; 11 bases agree with TRBD2. The CDR3 is made up of 17 amino acids. Germline-derived CDR1 and CDR2 are MDHEN and SYDVKM. Trimming removed 4 bases from V and 3 bases from J; junction bases left unmatched: 8. In nucleotides, the CDR3 is TGTGCCAGCAGTTCTTCTAGCGGGGGGATCATCTACAATGAGCAGTTCTTC. As protein: CASSSSSGGIIYNEQFF.

The V call is TRBV6-1, the J call TRBJ1-6, with 8 bases identical to TRBD1. Germline CDR1 and CDR2: MNHNS and SASEGT. This CDR3 has 14 residues. V lost 6 bases and J lost 7; bases outside the gene matches: 5. The CDR3 coding sequence is TGTGCCAGCAGCGGGACAGGAGAAAATTCACCCCTCCACTTT. This translates into CASSGTGENSPLHF.

This chain joins TRBV27 and TRBJ2-7, with D maybe TRBD1 (5 bases). Looked up from germline, CDR1 is MNHEY and CDR2 is SMNVEV (reference sequence). This CDR3 is 16 amino acids long. V was clipped by 8 bases and J by 0 bases, with 20 bases between them. The CDR3 DNA follows: TGTGCCAGCTGGGGCCCGGGCCGAAAGAGCTCCTACGAGCAGTACTTC. It specifies CASWGPGRKSSYEQYF.

The chain recombines TRBV30 with TRBJ1-1; D remains ambiguous. V dropped 0 bases and J dropped 8 bases, with 10 bases sitting between them. The CDR3 totals 12 residues. Germline CDR1 is GTSNPN and CDR2 is SVGIG (reference sequence). The CDR3 loop reads CAWSVSSLEAFF. CDR3 sequence (DNA): TGTGCCTGGAGTGTTAGTTCTCTCGAAGCTTTCTTT.

The chain recombines TRBV7-8 with TRBJ2-1; TRBD1 agrees at 10 bases. The germline CDR1 and CDR2 sequences are SGHVS and FQNEAQ. CDR3 length equals 14 residues. The V segment lost 2 bases and the J segment 6 bases; nucleotides outside the gene matches: 1. CDR3 sequence reads: CASSLWTGGNEQFF. The CDR3 DNA follows: TGTGCCAGCAGCTTATGGACAGGGGGCAATGAGCAGTTCTTC.

The chain employs TRBV6-4 and TRBJ2-3, with 8 bases identical to TRBD2. Trimming cost V 6 bases and J 4 bases; bases outside gene matches: 6. The V gene's germline CDR1 is MRHNA and CDR2 SNTAGT. The CDR3 covers 14 residues. The CDR3 protein is CASSGGAAADTQYF. The CDR3, as DNA: TGTGCCAGCAGCGGGGGGGCCGCGGCAGATACGCAGTATTTT.

CDR3 bases: TGTGCCAGCAGCTTGTGGGACAGATATAATTCACCCCTCCACTTT. Protein sequence: CASSLWDRYNSPLHF. The gene calls are TRBV5-4 and TRBJ1-6; TRBD1 aligns across 7 bases. In germline, CDR1 is SGHNT, CDR2 YYREEE (reference sequence). V trimming: 1 base; J trimming: 4 bases; junction bases outside the gene matches: 2. This CDR3 is 15 amino acids long. Full variable domain (remainder filled in from reference TRBV5-4 and TRBJ1-6): ETGVTQSPTHLIKTRGQQVTLRCSSQSGHNTVSWYQQALGQGPQFIFQYYREEENGRGNFPPRFSGLQFPNYSSELNVNALELDDSALYLCASSLWDRYNSPLHFGNGTRLTVT.

J is TRBJ2-1 and V is TRBV7-8; 11 bases line up with TRBD1. The CDR3 runs 16 residues. Looked up from germline, CDR1 is SGHVS and CDR2 is FQNEAQ. With V trimmed by 2 bases and J by 7 bases, 7 bases remained unmatched. CDR3 amino acids: CASSLKGTGGGNEQFF. DNA of the CDR3: TGTGCCAGCAGCTTAAAAGGGACAGGGGGTGGGAATGAGCAGTTCTTC.

This clone was detected a few times. The V gene is TRBV6-5, the J gene TRBJ1-1, with D possibly matching TRBD1 (5 bases). V was pared by 2 bases and J by 3 bases, with 10 bases between. The length of the CDR3 is 14 residues. CDR1 and CDR2 from the germline V gene are MNHEY and SVGAGI. The CDR3, as DNA: TGTGCCAGCAGTTACGTGCAGGGTTACACTGAAGCTTTCTTT. Translated: CASSYVQGYTEAFF.

A note on this clone: At one boundary the junction diverges from the germline segment, which might be a read error. Other DNA sequences in the sample encode the same CDR3. The chain combines TRBV15 with TRBJ2-3; 9 bases line up with TRBD2. CDR3 length: 16 residues. From germline, CDR1 is LNHNV and CDR2 YYDKDF (reference sequence). CDR3 sequence reads: CATSRDRSGGTDTQYF. The CDR3 DNA reads as TGCGCCACCAGCAGAGATAGGAGCGGGGGGACAGATACGCAGTATTTT.

The V gene is TRBV30, the J gene TRBJ2-2; possibly TRBD2 for D (6 bases). The V and J ends lost 1 base and 6 bases respectively, with 15 bases between them. This CDR3 contains 15 residues. The germline V gene encodes CDR1 GTSNPN and CDR2 SVGIG (reference sequence). CDR3 DNA: TGTGCCTGGAGTGCGGCCTCGGGGGATTCCGGGGAGCTGTTTTTT. Translating gives CAWSAASGDSGELFF.

The rearrangement links TRBV30 to TRBJ2-2, with a possible D match to TRBD1 (5 bases). The CDR3 is 16 amino acids. V was clipped by 0 bases and J by 6 bases, with 17 bases between them. Germline CDR1 reads GTSNPN; CDR2 reads SVGIG (reference sequence). CDR3 loop: CAWSVLRVWGAGELFF. As DNA, the CDR3 is TGTGCCTGGAGTGTACTTAGGGTATGGGGCGCCGGGGAGCTGTTTTTT.

This clone was detected once. The J gene is TRBJ2-7, the V gene TRBV7-2, with a weak D call TRBD1 (5 bases). V was cut by 3 bases and J by 11 bases, with 20 bases left in between. CDR3 size: 14 residues. From germline, CDR1 is SGHTA and CDR2 FQGNSA. CDR3 region: CASSFKAGWPLKYF. The DNA for the CDR3 is TGTGCCAGCAGCTTTAAGGCAGGGTGGCCGTTAAAGTACTTC.

This clone appeared a few times. This chain connects TRBV7-3 to TRBJ2-3, with 14 bases matching TRBD2. CDR3 size: 17 residues. With 4 bases clipped from V and 2 bases from J, the junction kept 5 bases outside the gene matches. Germline V gene data show CDR1 as SGHTA and CDR2 as FQGTGA. The chain's CDR3 is CASSSGTSGGVTDTQYF. The DNA for the CDR3 is TGTGCCAGCAGCTCCGGGACTAGCGGGGGTGTCACAGATACGCAGTATTTT.

The chain is built from TRBV6-1 and TRBJ2-7; tentative D call: TRBD2 (5 bases). The CDR3 sequence is 15 residues long. The V gene's germline CDR1 is MNHNS and CDR2 SASEGT. V lost 3 bases, J lost 2 bases, and 14 bases lay in between. The CDR3 protein is CASSDRRSVPYEQYF. The CDR3 DNA follows: TGTGCCAGCAGTGATAGGAGGTCGGTTCCCTACGAGCAGTACTTC.

The rearrangement uses TRBV18 and TRBJ2-2; perhaps TRBD2 as D (6 bases). V was shortened by 8 bases and J by 6 bases, with 13 bases between the two germline ends. There are 13 residues in the CDR3. CDR1 and CDR2 (germline): KGHSH, LQKENI. In nucleotides, the CDR3 is TGTGCCAGCACCCCCGGGGGACCCGGGGAGCTGTTTTTT. Translating gives CASTPGGPGELFF. The whole variable domain, filled in from reference TRBV18 and TRBJ2-2, reads NAGVMQNPRHLVRRRGQEARLRCSPMKGHSHVYWYRQLPEEGLKFMVYLQKENIIDESGMPKERFSAEFPKEGPSILRIQQVVRGDSAAYFCASTPGGPGELFFGEGSRLTVL.

The chain links TRBV28 to TRBJ2-7, with D tentatively TRBD1 (5 bases). Trimming shortened V by 6 bases and J by 3 bases, and 12 bases separated the two germline ends. Germline V gene sequence: CDR1 MDHEN, CDR2 SYDVKM. The CDR3 is 13 residues long. CDR3 loop: CASRYPGFYEQYF. The CDR3 DNA sequence: TGTGCCAGCAGGTACCCAGGGTTCTACGAGCAGTACTTC.

In its sample, this clone was seen a few times. This chain joins TRBV6-1 and TRBJ1-2; a possible D gene is TRBD1 (6 bases). Germline V CDR1 and CDR2: MNHNS, SASEGT. The V end lost 3 bases, the J end lost 5 bases, and 16 bases lay between the germline ends. This CDR3 has 15 amino acids. CDR3 in DNA: TGTGCCAGCAGTGAGGAGTCGGGGGGCGGGTATGGCTACACCTTC. This codes for CASSEESGGGYGYTF.

CDR3 DNA: TGTGCCTGGAGTTTGGAGGGCTGGACTGAAGCTTTCTTT. This encodes CAWSLEGWTEAFF. This chain joins TRBV30 and TRBJ1-1; no firm D call. V was cut by 2 bases and J by 5 bases, with 12 bases left in between. In germline, CDR1 is GTSNPN, CDR2 SVGIG (reference sequence). The CDR3 contains 13 residues.

V is TRBV21-1 and J is TRBJ1-3; the DNA was not compared with TRBD1, the D call given in the table. TRBV21-1 is a pseudogene segment. This CDR3 has 17 residues. The DNA for the CDR3 is TGTGCCAGCGGCAACGGGACAGGGGAAGAATCTGGAAACACCATATATTTT. The encoded protein is CASGNGTGEESGNTIYF.

A single count supports this clone. The sample carries other DNA sequences with the same CDR3. The J gene is TRBJ2-7, the V gene TRBV19; D not certain. Germline assignment: CDR1 LNHDA and CDR2 SQIVND (reference sequence). Trimming left V 1 base short and J 1 base short, with 8 bases between. The CDR3 runs 14 residues. CDR3 DNA sequence: TGTGCCAGTAGTATAGTAGGAGCATCCTACGAGCAGTACTTC. Its translation: CASSIVGASYEQYF. Together with reference TRBV19 and TRBJ2-7, the CDR3 gives the full variable domain: DGGITQSPKYLFRKEGQNVTLSCEQNLNHDAMYWYRQDPGQGLRLIYYSQIVNDFQKGDIAEGYSVSREKKESFPLTVTSAQKNPTAFYLCASSIVGASYEQYFGPGTRLTVT.

The chain combines TRBV4-1 with TRBJ1-5; 9 nucleotides agree with TRBD1. Germline V CDR1 and CDR2: MGHRA, YSYEKL. With V trimmed by 4 bases and J by 3 bases, 7 bases remained unmatched. There are 16 residues in the CDR3. This CDR3 reads CASSRRQGEPNQPQHF. CDR3 DNA sequence: TGCGCCAGCAGCCGCCGACAGGGGGAACCCAATCAGCCCCAGCATTTT.

The chain employs TRBV5-8 and TRBJ1-6; D unresolved. Germline assignment: CDR1 SGHTS and CDR2 YDEGEE. The CDR3 totals 16 residues. V lost 5 bases and J lost 7, with 19 bases in between. In DNA form, the CDR3 reads TGTGCCAGCAGATACCCCGGGAGCCCCGGGAATTCACCCCTCCACTTT. The encoded protein is CASRYPGSPGNSPLHF. Variable domain in full (rest from reference TRBV5-8 and TRBJ1-6): EAGVTQSPTHLIKTRGQQATLRCSPISGHTSVYWYQQALGLGLQFLLWYDEGEERNRGNFPPRFSGRQFPNYSSELNVNALELEDSALYLCASRYPGSPGNSPLHFGNGTRLTVT.

This clone was found many times. The chain employs TRBV6-1 and TRBJ2-5; maybe TRBD1 (7 bases). CDR1 is MNHNS, CDR2 SASEGT, per germline. The CDR3 loop spans 14 amino acids. V gave up 3 bases and J gave up 4 bases, with 12 bases separating them. The CDR3 DNA is TGTGCCAGCAGTGATACAGGGGAGGTAGAGACCCAGTACTTC. Protein: CASSDTGEVETQYF.

CDR3 region: CASSDSAGGPYEQYF. The DNA for the CDR3 is TGTGCCAGCAGTGACTCGGCAGGGGGTCCCTACGAGCAGTACTTC. The rearrangement uses TRBV6-4 and TRBJ2-7; the match to TRBD1 covers 7 bases. V was clipped by 0 bases and J by 2 bases; unmatched bases: 4. The CDR3 is made up of 15 amino acids. The V gene's germline CDR1 is MRHNA and CDR2 SNTAGT.

Note on this clone: This may come from a read error, since a much larger clone is one base off. The rearrangement uses TRBV27 and TRBJ2-3; D possibly corresponds to TRBD2 (5 bases). The CDR3 sequence is 13 residues long. The germline V gene has CDR1 MNHEY and CDR2 SMNVEV (reference sequence). Deletions cut 4 bases from V and 4 bases from J, with 9 bases between. CDR3 coding DNA: TGTGCCAGCAGTTCCGAGGGCCCAGATACGCAGTATTTT. Protein: CASSSEGPDTQYF.